This entry is about one T cell receptor beta chain. The data belong to a study of T cell changes during pregnancy in multiple sclerosis. Germline trimming cut 5 bases from V and 6 bases from J; bases unmatched to any gene: 13. The CDR3 covers 17 residues. The germline V gene has CDR1 SGHTA and CDR2 FQGTGA. Profiled with immunoSEQ multiplex PCR; TCRdb holds only in-frame clones, not every one. The data hold 55,000 to 70,000 clones, with approximately 90% observed a single time. The chain links TRBV7-3 to TRBJ2-2, with 9 bases lining up with TRBD2. The receptor was isolated from a female donor in good health, enrolled as a control in a pregnancy study. Here the sequenced sample was peripheral blood, taken in the second trimester of pregnancy. The CDR3 loop reads CASSPRGVAGVPGELFF. CDR3 bases: TGTGCCAGCAGCCCTCGTGGGGTAGCGGGAGTCCCCGGGGAGCTGTTTTTT.